The 6 T cell receptor beta chains in this list originate from one sample, sequenced in a study of shared clonotypes between healthy human individuals. Assay: immunoSEQ multiplex PCR; the TCRdb copy retains only in-frame clones and omits some. The top ten clones hold 0.3% to 0.4% of a sample with about 2.3 million clones, 85% to 95% of them seen once. Source material: naive CD4+ T cells from PBMCs. As for subset: CD45RA+ positively selected. These receptors were taken from a man in his late teens or twenties in good health. Some clones in this sample may be carry-over from other donors' samples.

The rearrangement links TRBV5-4 to TRBJ1-2; D gene unclear. This CDR3 is built from 15 residues. The germline CDR1 and CDR2 sequences are SGHNT and YYREEE (reference sequence). Trimming took off 3 bases at V and 7 bases at J, with 19 bases between the two ends. The CDR3 loop reads CASSSKLYGESGYTF. In DNA form, the CDR3 reads TGTGCCAGCAGCTCCAAACTGTACGGGGAGAGTGGCTACACCTTC.

The rearrangement uses TRBV10-1 and TRBJ1-5; no clear D. Per the germline V gene, CDR1 is WNHNN and CDR2 is SYGVQD (reference sequence). The CDR3 runs 18 residues. V dropped 1 base and J dropped 0 bases, with 16 bases sitting between them. The CDR3 region has the DNA TGCGCCAGCAGTGAGTTACGGAGGACCGACTATAGCAATCAGCCCCAGCATTTT. This encodes CASSELRRTDYSNQPQHF.

The J gene is TRBJ2-3, the V gene TRBV9; weak D call: TRBD1 (5 bases). The CDR3 is 15 residues long. Germline CDR1 reads SGDLS; CDR2 reads YYNGEE. Trimming took 0 bases from V and 2 from J, leaving 10 bases between them. CDR3 in DNA: TGTGCCAGCAGCGTAGAAGGGGCGTACACAGATACGCAGTATTTT. Protein product: CASSVEGAYTDTQYF. The full variable domain, rest sourced from reference TRBV9 and TRBJ2-3, is DSGVTQTPKHLITATGQRVTLRCSPRSGDLSVYWYQQSLDQGLQFLIQYYNGEERAKGNILERFSAQQFPDLHSELNLSSLELGDSALYFCASSVEGAYTDTQYFGPGTRLTVL.

For this clone: Other DNA sequences within the sample encode an identical CDR3. The chain carries TRBV18 and TRBJ1-1; D may be TRBD1 (5 bases). The V gene's germline CDR1 is KGHSH and CDR2 LQKENI. This CDR3 is 15 amino acids long. V was pared by 2 bases and J by 0 bases, with 10 bases between. CDR3 nucleotide sequence: TGTGCCAGCTCACCAGGTACAGGTATGAACACTGAAGCTTTCTTT. Translating it yields CASSPGTGMNTEAFF.

Concerning this clone itself: The same CDR3 arises from other DNA sequences in this sample as well. This sequence joins TRBV28 and TRBJ2-5; D is undetermined. CDR1 is MDHEN, CDR2 SYDVKM, per germline. Trimming took off 8 bases at V and 1 base at J, with 8 bases between the two ends. This CDR3 is built from 12 residues. The CDR3 DNA follows: TGTGCCAGCCGGACGGGCCAAGAGACCCAGTACTTC. Translation gives CASRTGQETQYF.

About this clone itself: This sample also contains other DNA sequences that code for the same CDR3. The chain uses TRBV5-1 and TRBJ1-4; 12 nucleotides agree with TRBD1. Trimming at V came to 3 bases and at J to 8 bases, leaving 2 bases not matched to a gene. The CDR3 length is 14 residues. Germline V gene data show CDR1 as SGHRS and CDR2 as YFSETQ. Here the CDR3 DNA reads TGCGCCAGCAGCTATGGGACAGGGGGCGAAAAACTGTTTTTT. Translation: CASSYGTGGEKLFF.